This entry concerns a single T cell receptor beta chain. As yet, its antigen is unknown. This entry belongs to a study of shared clonotypes between healthy human individuals. As for the study in general: CD8 memory received one plate per donor, CD8 naive two, CD4 memory three and CD4 naive three. Study-level points and caveats: Sampling covered nothing but blood. Tissue TCR repertoires likely differ from those found in blood.

V was shortened by 3 bases and J by 3 bases, with 22 bases between the two germline ends. Germline loops: CDR1 SGDLS, CDR2 YYNGEE. There are 17 residues in the CDR3. As defined, naive CD8 cells were CD45RO-negative and positively selected for CCR7, with terminally differentiated effector memory CD45RA+ cells excluded. Only Caucasian adults living in Nashville, Tennessee served as donors. Using immunoSEQ multiplex PCR, the repertoire was profiled, and TCRdb retains in-frame clones only, with some absent. Of 1.5 million to 2.5 million clones in the sample, approximately 94% were seen once. Material for sequencing was naive CD8+ T cells sorted from blood. The chain is built from TRBV9 and TRBJ2-7; tentatively, D is TRBD2 (5 bases). This sequence was found in a man aged 18 to 29 in good health. CDR3 nucleotide sequence: TGTGCCAGCAGCGAGGCGGGCGGGCCCTCACCGGGCTACGAGCAGTACTTC. Its translation is CASSEAGGPSPGYEQYF. Using reference TRBV9 and TRBJ2-7 for the parts outside the CDR3, the full variable domain is DSGVTQTPKHLITATGQRVTLRCSPRSGDLSVYWYQQSLDQGLQFLIQYYNGEERAKGNILERFSAQQFPDLHSELNLSSLELGDSALYFCASSEAGGPSPGYEQYFGPGTRLTVT.